Listed below are T cell receptor beta chains from one sample, sequenced in a study of T cell changes during pregnancy in multiple sclerosis. Sequencing was performed with immunoSEQ multiplex PCR; in TCRdb, only in-frame clones are kept and a portion is missing. The sample lists about 71,000 clones; around nine tenths were seen once. Here the sequenced sample was peripheral blood, taken in the third trimester of pregnancy. These receptors were taken from a female donor with multiple sclerosis, enrolled in a pregnancy study. The CDR3 runs from the conserved cysteine through the conserved F or W. Fields, in order: V gene, J gene, clone size, D gene, CDR3 DNA, CDR3 protein. The D gene is left open where the match is weak. Clone size is given for some rows only: seen once, a few or many times, or a class if the clone is expanded.

V gene: TRBV6-6; J gene: TRBJ1-1; clone size: .; D gene: TRBD1; CDR3 DNA: TGTGCCAGCAGCCCGGGACAGGGCAGGGTCACTGAAGCTTTCTTT; CDR3 protein: CASSPGQGRVTEAFF
V gene: TRBV6-4; J gene: TRBJ1-1; clone size: .; D gene: .; CDR3 DNA: TGTGCCAGCAGTCCCGCAGGGGTTGGGAGTACTGAAGCTTTCTTT; CDR3 protein: CASSPAGVGSTEAFF
V gene: TRBV6-6; J gene: TRBJ2-1; clone size: .; D gene: TRBD1; CDR3 DNA: TGTGCCAGCAGTTACTCGATTCAGGGGGCTTCGGATGAGCAGTTCTTC; CDR3 protein: CASSYSIQGASDEQFF
V gene: TRBV5-4; J gene: TRBJ2-1; clone size: .; D gene: .; CDR3 DNA: TGTGCCAGCAGCTTGCACGAGGCTGAGCAGTTCTTC; CDR3 protein: CASSLHEAEQFF
V gene: TRBV7-2; J gene: TRBJ2-1; clone size: .; D gene: .; CDR3 DNA: TGTGCCAGCAGCTTATATCTCGCGGTTAATGAGCAGTTCTTC; CDR3 protein: CASSLYLAVNEQFF
V gene: TRBV5-1; J gene: TRBJ2-2; clone size: .; D gene: .; CDR3 DNA: TGCGCCAGCAGCTGGTCAGGTGACACCGGGGAGCTGTTTTTT; CDR3 protein: CASSWSGDTGELFF
V gene: TRBV5-6; J gene: TRBJ1-2; clone size: .; D gene: TRBD1; CDR3 DNA: TGTGCCAGCAGCTTGGGACAGGGGGCGAGGGGCTACACCTTC; CDR3 protein: CASSLGQGARGYTF
V gene: TRBV21-1; J gene: TRBJ2-4; clone size: .; D gene: .; CDR3 DNA: TGTGCCAGCAGCAAAAACGACAGGGATGGAGAGGTCATTCAGTACTTC; CDR3 protein: CASSKNDRDGEVIQYF
V gene: TRBV28; J gene: TRBJ1-2; clone size: .; D gene: .; CDR3 DNA: TGTGCCAGCGCAGGGGTAGTGGGCTATGGCTACACCTTC; CDR3 protein: CASAGVVGYGYTF
V gene: TRBV4-1; J gene: TRBJ2-7; clone size: .; D gene: TRBD2; CDR3 DNA: TGCGCCAGCAGCCCCCAGATAATAGCGGGAGGCTCCGAGCAGTACTTC; CDR3 protein: CASSPQIIAGGSEQYF
V gene: TRBV18; J gene: TRBJ2-5; clone size: .; D gene: .; CDR3 DNA: TGTGCCAGCTCACCAACCGGGGTCCAAGAGACCCAGTACTTC; CDR3 protein: CASSPTGVQETQYF
V gene: TRBV19; J gene: TRBJ1-4; clone size: once; D gene: TRBD1; CDR3 DNA: TGTGCCAGTAGTACACAGGGGGGCAATGAAAAACTGTTTTTT; CDR3 protein: CASSTQGGNEKLFF
V gene: TRBV28; J gene: TRBJ1-2; clone size: .; D gene: TRBD1; CDR3 DNA: TGTGCCAGCAGCCTCCTGACCGGGACAGGGACGTCGGGCTACACCTTC; CDR3 protein: CASSLLTGTGTSGYTF
V gene: TRBV9; J gene: TRBJ2-3; clone size: .; D gene: TRBD1; CDR3 DNA: TGTGCCAGCAGCGTAGTGGACAGGCACTCAGATACGCAGTATTTT; CDR3 protein: CASSVVDRHSDTQYF
V gene: TRBV27; J gene: TRBJ1-2; clone size: .; D gene: TRBD1; CDR3 DNA: TGTGCCAGCAGCCGGACAGGGAATGGCTACACCTTC; CDR3 protein: CASSRTGNGYTF
V gene: TRBV7-6; J gene: TRBJ2-2; clone size: few; D gene: .; CDR3 DNA: TGTGCCAGCAGCCACGGGGACTTGAGCACCGGGGAGCTGTTTTTT; CDR3 protein: CASSHGDLSTGELFF
V gene: TRBV19; J gene: TRBJ2-7; clone size: .; D gene: .; CDR3 DNA: TGTGCCAGTAGTATTTCCCCGTGGACAGCCGAGCAGTACTTC; CDR3 protein: CASSISPWTAEQYF
V gene: TRBV6-5; J gene: TRBJ1-1; clone size: .; D gene: .; CDR3 DNA: TGTGCCAGCAGTTATCAGGGTATGAACACTGAAGCTTTCTTT; CDR3 protein: CASSYQGMNTEAFF
V gene: TRBV4-1; J gene: TRBJ2-5; clone size: .; D gene: .; CDR3 DNA: TGCGCCAGCAGCCCGATAGGGGTTATTTTGACCCAGTACTTC; CDR3 protein: CASSPIGVILTQYF
V gene: TRBV27; J gene: TRBJ2-1; clone size: .; D gene: .; CDR3 DNA: TGTGCCAGCGGAATTACAGGCGGCAACCTCTTCTTC; CDR3 protein: CASGITGGNLFF
V gene: TRBV11-2; J gene: TRBJ2-7; clone size: .; D gene: .; CDR3 DNA: TGTGCCAGCAGCTTACCTCCCGGTAACTCCTACGAGCAGTACTTC; CDR3 protein: CASSLPPGNSYEQYF
V gene: TRBV27; J gene: TRBJ2-7; clone size: once; D gene: TRBD2; CDR3 DNA: TGTGCCAGCAGTTCCCTACCGGGACTAGCGTACCCCTACGAGCAGTACTTC; CDR3 protein: CASSSLPGLAYPYEQYF
V gene: TRBV19; J gene: TRBJ2-7; clone size: .; D gene: TRBD1; CDR3 DNA: TGTGCCAGTAGTATCGACAGGGAATACTACGAGCAGTACTTC; CDR3 protein: CASSIDREYYEQYF
V gene: TRBV7-6; J gene: TRBJ2-1; clone size: .; D gene: .; CDR3 DNA: TGTGCCAGCAGGCCCGGACTACACGAACTCAATGAGCAGTTCTTC; CDR3 protein: CASRPGLHELNEQFF
V gene: TRBV14; J gene: TRBJ2-7; clone size: .; D gene: .; CDR3 DNA: TGTGCCAGCAGCCAAGAACGGGGGTACGAGCAGTACTTC; CDR3 protein: CASSQERGYEQYF
V gene: TRBV6-8; J gene: TRBJ1-5; clone size: .; D gene: .; CDR3 DNA: TGTGCCAGCAGTTCCGGGAGCGATCAGCCCCAGCATTTT; CDR3 protein: CASSSGSDQPQHF
V gene: TRBV5-5; J gene: TRBJ1-2; clone size: .; D gene: TRBD1; CDR3 DNA: TGTGCCAGCAGCCCACGACAGGGGGCTGTCTATGGCTACACCTTC; CDR3 protein: CASSPRQGAVYGYTF
V gene: TRBV30; J gene: TRBJ1-4; clone size: .; D gene: .; CDR3 DNA: TGTGCCTGGTGTAGGGACAACTCAAATGAAAAACTGTTTTTT; CDR3 protein: CAWCRDNSNEKLFF
V gene: TRBV27; J gene: TRBJ1-1; clone size: .; D gene: TRBD1; CDR3 DNA: TGTGCCAGCAGTGCGGGACAGGGGCACACTGAAGCTTTCTTT; CDR3 protein: CASSAGQGHTEAFF
V gene: TRBV4-2; J gene: TRBJ2-6; clone size: .; D gene: TRBD2; CDR3 DNA: TGTGCCAGCAGCCCCCTCGCGGGAGGGATCTCTGGGGCCAACGTCCTGACTTTC; CDR3 protein: CASSPLAGGISGANVLTF
V gene: TRBV6-1; J gene: TRBJ1-3; clone size: .; D gene: .; CDR3 DNA: TGTGCCAGCAGAGTAACAGGGAACTCTGGAAACACCATATATTTT; CDR3 protein: CASRVTGNSGNTIYF
V gene: TRBV6-5; J gene: TRBJ1-5; clone size: .; D gene: .; CDR3 DNA: TGTGCCAGCAGATTTAACAGTTATAGCAATCAGCCCCAGCATTTT; CDR3 protein: CASRFNSYSNQPQHF
V gene: TRBV4-3; J gene: TRBJ1-2; clone size: .; D gene: .; CDR3 DNA: TGCGCCAGCAGCCAAGAGGAGGCGAATAACTATGGCTACACCTTC; CDR3 protein: CASSQEEANNYGYTF
V gene: TRBV11-2; J gene: TRBJ2-5; clone size: once; D gene: .; CDR3 DNA: TGTGCCAGCAGCTTAGTACAGGGCCAAGAGACCCAGTACTTC; CDR3 protein: CASSLVQGQETQYF
V gene: TRBV6-5; J gene: TRBJ2-3; clone size: once; D gene: .; CDR3 DNA: TGTGCCAGCAGCCCTAGCCCAGATACGCAGTATTTT; CDR3 protein: CASSPSPDTQYF
V gene: TRBV13; J gene: TRBJ1-1; clone size: once; D gene: .; CDR3 DNA: TGTGCCAGCAGCGTAGACAGAAAGAACACTGAAGCTTTCTTT; CDR3 protein: CASSVDRKNTEAFF
V gene: TRBV10-3; J gene: TRBJ2-1; clone size: .; D gene: .; CDR3 DNA: TGTGCCATCAGTGAGTCTTTGCGAGACTCCTACAATGAGCAGTTCTTC; CDR3 protein: CAISESLRDSYNEQFF
V gene: TRBV7-2; J gene: TRBJ1-3; clone size: .; D gene: TRBD1; CDR3 DNA: TGTGCCAGCAGCTTAAGAGGGACAGCGGGAAACACCATATATTTT; CDR3 protein: CASSLRGTAGNTIYF
V gene: TRBV5-1; J gene: TRBJ2-7; clone size: .; D gene: TRBD1; CDR3 DNA: TGCGCCAGCAGCTTGGCTGGACAGGGTAGCTCCTACGAGCAGTACTTC; CDR3 protein: CASSLAGQGSSYEQYF
V gene: TRBV11-2; J gene: TRBJ1-2; clone size: .; D gene: TRBD1; CDR3 DNA: TGTGCCAGCAGCTTACCAGGGGGCTATGGCTACACCTTC; CDR3 protein: CASSLPGGYGYTF
V gene: TRBV5-1; J gene: TRBJ2-7; clone size: .; D gene: TRBD1; CDR3 DNA: TGCGCCAGCAGCTTGGGGGACAGGGGTGCGGAGCAGTACTTC; CDR3 protein: CASSLGDRGAEQYF
V gene: TRBV6-4; J gene: TRBJ2-1; clone size: .; D gene: .; CDR3 DNA: TGTGCCAGCAGTCCCATGGGCTATTCCTACAATGAGCAGTTCTTC; CDR3 protein: CASSPMGYSYNEQFF
V gene: TRBV29-1; J gene: TRBJ1-1; clone size: .; D gene: .; CDR3 DNA: TGCAGCGGCTGGGGGGACACTGAAGCTTTCTTT; CDR3 protein: CSGWGDTEAFF
V gene: TRBV6-5; J gene: TRBJ2-5; clone size: .; D gene: .; CDR3 DNA: TGTGCCAGCAGTTATTGGGAGCCCCTCTGGGAGACCCAGTACTTC; CDR3 protein: CASSYWEPLWETQYF
V gene: TRBV7-9; J gene: TRBJ1-1; clone size: .; D gene: TRBD1; CDR3 DNA: TGTGCCAGCAGCTTACAGACAGGGGATACTGAAGCTTTCTTT; CDR3 protein: CASSLQTGDTEAFF
V gene: TRBV28; J gene: TRBJ2-7; clone size: .; D gene: TRBD1; CDR3 DNA: TGTGCCAGCAGTTTAGGCACCAGGGGGCACTACGAGCAGTACTTC; CDR3 protein: CASSLGTRGHYEQYF
V gene: TRBV7-9; J gene: TRBJ2-1; clone size: .; D gene: TRBD1; CDR3 DNA: TGTGCCAGCAGCCTAGGTGGACAGGGAAAGCTCTTC; CDR3 protein: CASSLGGQGKLF
V gene: TRBV6-5; J gene: TRBJ1-5; clone size: once; D gene: TRBD1; CDR3 DNA: TGTGCCAGCAGCGCCGCGGCAGGGGGCCGTCAGCCCCAGCATTTT; CDR3 protein: CASSAAAGGRQPQHF
V gene: TRBV28; J gene: TRBJ2-7; clone size: .; D gene: TRBD2; CDR3 DNA: TGTGCCAGCAGTTTAAGCGGGAGTTCCTACGAGCAGTACTTC; CDR3 protein: CASSLSGSSYEQYF